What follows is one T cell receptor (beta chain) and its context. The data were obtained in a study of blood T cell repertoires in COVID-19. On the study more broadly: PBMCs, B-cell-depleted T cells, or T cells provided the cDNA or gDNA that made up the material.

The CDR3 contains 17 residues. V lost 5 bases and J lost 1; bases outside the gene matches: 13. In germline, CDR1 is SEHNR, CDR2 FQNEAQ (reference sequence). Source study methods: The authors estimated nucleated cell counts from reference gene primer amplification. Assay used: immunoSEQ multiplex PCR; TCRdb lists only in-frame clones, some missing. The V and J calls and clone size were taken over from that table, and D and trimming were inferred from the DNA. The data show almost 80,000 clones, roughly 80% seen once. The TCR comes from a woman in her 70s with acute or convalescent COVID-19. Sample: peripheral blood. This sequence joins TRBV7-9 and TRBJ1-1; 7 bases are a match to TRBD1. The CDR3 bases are TGTGCCAGCAGCCCGTGGATAAAGGGACAGTCGAACACTGAAGCTTTCTTT. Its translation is CASSPWIKGQSNTEAFF. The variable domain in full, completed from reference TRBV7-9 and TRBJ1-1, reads DTGVSQNPRHKITKRGQNVTFRCDPISEHNRLYWYRQTLGQGPEFLTYFQNEAQLEKSRLLSDRFSAERPKGSFSTLEIQRTEQGDSAMYLCASSPWIKGQSNTEAFFGQGTRLTVV.